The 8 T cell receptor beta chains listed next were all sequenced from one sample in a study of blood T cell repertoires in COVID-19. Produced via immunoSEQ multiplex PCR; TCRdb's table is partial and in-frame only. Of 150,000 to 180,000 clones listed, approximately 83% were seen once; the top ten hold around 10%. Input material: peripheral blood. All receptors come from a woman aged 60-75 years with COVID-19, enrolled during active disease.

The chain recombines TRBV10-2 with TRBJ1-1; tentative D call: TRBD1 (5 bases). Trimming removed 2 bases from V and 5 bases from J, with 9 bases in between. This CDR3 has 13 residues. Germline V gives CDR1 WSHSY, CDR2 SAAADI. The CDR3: CASSEPGGTEAFF. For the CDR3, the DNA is TGCGCCAGCAGTGAGCCCGGGGGTACTGAAGCTTTCTTT.

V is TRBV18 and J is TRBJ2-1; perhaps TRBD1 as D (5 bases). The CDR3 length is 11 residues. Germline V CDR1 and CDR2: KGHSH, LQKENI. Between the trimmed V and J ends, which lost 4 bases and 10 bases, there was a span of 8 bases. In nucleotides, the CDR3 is TGTGCCAGCTCACAGGACACCGAGCAGTTCTTC. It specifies CASSQDTEQFF.

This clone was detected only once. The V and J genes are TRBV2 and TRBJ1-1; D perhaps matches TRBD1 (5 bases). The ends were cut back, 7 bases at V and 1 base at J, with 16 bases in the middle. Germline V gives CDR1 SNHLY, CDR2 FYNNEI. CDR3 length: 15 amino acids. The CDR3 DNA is TGTGCCAGCAAGGGGCAAGGAGGGACGAACACTGAAGCTTTCTTT. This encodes CASKGQGGTNTEAFF.

The CDR3 region has the DNA TGTGCCAGCAGCTCCCTGGACAGAACTGAAGCTTTCTTT. It codes for CASSSLDRTEAFF. The chain employs TRBV7-9 and TRBJ1-1; D is perhaps TRBD1 (6 bases). Germline V gene sequence: CDR1 SEHNR, CDR2 FQNEAQ (reference sequence). The CDR3 has 13 residues. V shed 4 bases and J shed 5 bases, with 11 bases lying between them.

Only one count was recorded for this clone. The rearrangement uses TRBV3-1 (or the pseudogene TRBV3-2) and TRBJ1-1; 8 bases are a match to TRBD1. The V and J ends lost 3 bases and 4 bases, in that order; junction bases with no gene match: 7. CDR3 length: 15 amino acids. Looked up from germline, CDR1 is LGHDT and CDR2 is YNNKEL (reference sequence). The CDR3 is CASSHPQGAVTEAFF. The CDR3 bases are TGTGCCAGCAGCCACCCGCAGGGGGCGGTCACTGAAGCTTTCTTT.

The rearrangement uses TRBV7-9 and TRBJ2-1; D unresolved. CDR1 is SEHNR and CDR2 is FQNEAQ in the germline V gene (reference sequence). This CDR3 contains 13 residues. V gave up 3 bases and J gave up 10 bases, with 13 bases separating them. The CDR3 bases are TGTGCCAGCAGCTTCTCTAGACCGCGCGAGCAGTTCTTC. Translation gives CASSFSRPREQFF.

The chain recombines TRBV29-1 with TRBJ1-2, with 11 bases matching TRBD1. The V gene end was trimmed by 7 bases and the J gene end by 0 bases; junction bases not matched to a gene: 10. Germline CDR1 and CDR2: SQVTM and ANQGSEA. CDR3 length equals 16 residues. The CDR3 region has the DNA TGCAGCGCCCTAGGACAGGGGGCCAGTACTAACTATGGCTACACCTTC. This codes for CSALGQGASTNYGYTF.

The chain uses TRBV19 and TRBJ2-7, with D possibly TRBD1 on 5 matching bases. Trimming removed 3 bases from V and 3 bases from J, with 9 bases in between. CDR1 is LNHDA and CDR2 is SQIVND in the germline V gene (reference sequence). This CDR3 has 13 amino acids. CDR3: CASSIVQGYEQYF. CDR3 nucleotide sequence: TGTGCCAGTAGTATTGTGCAGGGCTACGAGCAGTACTTC. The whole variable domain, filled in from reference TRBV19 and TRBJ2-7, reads DGGITQSPKYLFRKEGQNVTLSCEQNLNHDAMYWYRQDPGQGLRLIYYSQIVNDFQKGDIAEGYSVSREKKESFPLTVTSAQKNPTAFYLCASSIVQGYEQYFGPGTRLTVT.